This T cell receptor beta chain stems from a study of graft-versus-host responses after intestinal transplantation. Study background: Among the recipients, all got anti-thymocyte globulin induction and then tacrolimus and steroids for roughly three years.

Intraepithelial and lamina propria lymphocytes were released after the graft tissue was processed. V was trimmed by 5 bases and J by 2 bases, leaving 11 bases between them. The CDR3 loop spans 14 amino acids. CDR1 is SGDLS and CDR2 is YYNGEE in the germline V gene. Measured with immunoSEQ multiplex PCR; TCRdb has only the in-frame clones, and not every one. The sample holds about 29,000 clones, about four fifths seen once. The V call is TRBV9, the J call TRBJ2-1; D might be TRBD1 (6 bases). The receptor was isolated from a human patient who received an intestinal transplant, so some T cells may come from the graft donor. The sequenced sample was ileum tissue, obtained 98 days after intestinal transplantation. CDR3 amino acids: CASSIGDTYNEQFF. The CDR3 DNA sequence: TGTGCCAGCAGTATAGGGGACACCTACAATGAGCAGTTCTTC.